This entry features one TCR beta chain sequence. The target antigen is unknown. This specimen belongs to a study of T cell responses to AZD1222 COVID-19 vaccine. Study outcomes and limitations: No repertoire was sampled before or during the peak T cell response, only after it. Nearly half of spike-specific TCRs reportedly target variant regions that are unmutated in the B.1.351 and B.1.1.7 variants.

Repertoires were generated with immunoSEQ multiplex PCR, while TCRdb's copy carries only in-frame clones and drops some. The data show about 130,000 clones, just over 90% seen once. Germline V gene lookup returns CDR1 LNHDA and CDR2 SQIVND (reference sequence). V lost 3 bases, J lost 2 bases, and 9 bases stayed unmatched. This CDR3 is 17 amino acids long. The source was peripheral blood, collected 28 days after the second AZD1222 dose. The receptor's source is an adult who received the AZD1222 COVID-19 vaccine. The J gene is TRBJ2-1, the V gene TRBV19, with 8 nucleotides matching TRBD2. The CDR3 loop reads CASSIGAAGVAYNEQFF. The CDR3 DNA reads TGTGCCAGTAGTATCGGGGCAGCGGGAGTAGCCTACAATGAGCAGTTCTTC.